The clone carrying this T cell receptor beta chain has at least ten counts. Its antigen is not identified. The cell input for sorted libraries was some 990,000, and those cells were CD4+ or CD8+ T cells. Synthesis of cDNA was performed by 5'RACE using 10-nucleotide random UMIs. TCRdb analysed the 5' RACE reads with MiXCR anew, one entry per CDR3 protein. The sample holds about 41,000 distinct CDR3 sequences, about 14% seen once. This record belongs to a study of neurological immune-mediated disorders. Study results and caveats: HTLV-1-associated myelopathy had the most TCR clonal expansion, whereas multiple sclerosis had the least (lower than in healthy controls). CDR3 amino acid sequences found in expanded clones were never shared across subjects, suggesting private repertoires in all groups.

The source is a woman in her sixties with HTLV-1-associated myelopathy (HAM/TSP). The material sequenced was CD4+ T cells from blood.

CDR3 in DNA: TGCAGTGCTAGAGCTCGACAGAGGGGGCCTTTACAAGAGACCCAGTACTTC. Amino acid sequence: CSARARQRGPLQETQYF. The V and J genes are TRBV20-1 and TRBJ2-5; 7 bases line up with TRBD1. This CDR3 has 17 amino acids. J gave up 2 bases and V 1 base, and 13 bases lay outside the gene matches. CDR1 and CDR2 (germline): DFQATT, SNEGSKA (reference sequence).